The clone carrying this T cell receptor beta chain was seen a handful of times. The junction differs from germline at one of its ends, possibly a read error. Stability of Graves' hyperthyroidism was defined as absent ophthalmopathy progression within 18 months. The patients, who ranged from 18 to 65 in age, presented with newly diagnosed hyperthyroidism lasting under 2 months. Diagnostic assessment was based on clinical symptoms, serum thyroxine and TRAb, thyroid ultrasound and orbital computed tomography. This entry belongs to a study of T cells in Graves' hyperthyroidism and ophthalmopathy. The TCR beta CDR3 regions underwent amplification using RNA transcripts as the source. An initial round of RT-PCR targeting the TCR CDR3 relied on the HTBI primer set. TCRdb reanalysed the multiplex PCR reads using MiXCR and keeps one entry per CDR3 protein. This table has about 290,000 distinct CDR3 sequences, 16% appearing once.

The V gene's germline CDR1 is LNHDA and CDR2 SQIVND (reference sequence). The CDR3 contains 15 residues. The rearrangement joins TRBV19 to TRBJ2-1; possible D gene TRBD2, 6 bases. The receptor comes from a man aged 30 to 39 with Graves' hyperthyroidism. The sequencing input was blood. This CDR3 reads CASALGGGAGNKQFF. The DNA of the CDR3 is TGTGCCAGTGCCTTGGGAGGAGGGGCAGGCAATAAGCAGTTCTTC.